These T cell receptor beta chains were read from a single sample in a study of blood T cell repertoires in COVID-19. Sequencing used immunoSEQ multiplex PCR; TCRdb keeps in-frame clones, though not all of them. The sample yields roughly 55,000 clones, less than 80% seen once. The sequencing sample was made of peripheral blood. The receptors here all came from a human donor in a cohort sampled during active COVID-19. Each CDR3 is given with its conserved first and last residue. The D gene is left open where the match is weak. Clone size is stated in some rows and not others, as once, few, many or a class when expanded.

cdr3_length: 16
d_call: TRBD2
clone_size: NA
j_call: TRBJ2-1
v_call: TRBV28
cdr3_nt: TGTGCCAGCAGTTTAACGGCTAGCGGGAGGGCTTTTGAGCAGTTCTTC
cdr3_aa: CASSLTASGRAFEQFF

cdr3_length: 16
d_call: NA
clone_size: NA
j_call: TRBJ2-6
v_call: TRBV5-6
cdr3_nt: TGTGCCAGCAGCTTGGAGACAGGCTCTGGGGCCAACGTCCTGACTTTC
cdr3_aa: CASSLETGSGANVLTF

cdr3_length: 19
d_call: TRBD1
clone_size: once
j_call: TRBJ1-1
v_call: TRBV30
cdr3_nt: TGTGCCTGGAGTAGGAGGGACAGGGGGCAGTTTGGGAACAGCACTGAAGCTTTCTTT
cdr3_aa: CAWSRRDRGQFGNSTEAFF

cdr3_length: 15
d_call: TRBD2
clone_size: NA
j_call: TRBJ2-1
v_call: TRBV18
cdr3_nt: TGTGCCAGCTCACCCGGACTAGCGGGATACAATGAGCAGTTCTTC
cdr3_aa: CASSPGLAGYNEQFF

cdr3_length: 17
d_call: TRBD1
clone_size: NA
j_call: TRBJ1-6
v_call: TRBV5-6
cdr3_nt: TGTGCCAGCAGCTTGTACGGGACAGGTGGGCGTAATTCACCCCTCCACTTT
cdr3_aa: CASSLYGTGGRNSPLHF

cdr3_length: 17
d_call: TRBD1
clone_size: NA
j_call: TRBJ1-4
v_call: TRBV5-8
cdr3_nt: TGTGCCAGCAGCTCAGGGGGTACGGTCGGGGTTAATGAAAAACTGTTTTTT
cdr3_aa: CASSSGGTVGVNEKLFF

cdr3_length: 15
d_call: TRBD2
clone_size: NA
j_call: TRBJ2-7
v_call: TRBV3-1/TRBV3-2
cdr3_nt: TGTGCCAGCAGCTGGGTTGGAGGGAGGGCCGGCGAGCAGTACTTC
cdr3_aa: CASSWVGGRAGEQYF

cdr3_length: 14
d_call: TRBD2
clone_size: NA
j_call: TRBJ2-2
v_call: TRBV27
cdr3_nt: TGTGCCAGCAGTGCGGGACTAAACACCGGGGAGCTGTTTTTT
cdr3_aa: CASSAGLNTGELFF

cdr3_length: 16
d_call: NA
clone_size: NA
j_call: TRBJ2-7
v_call: TRBV24-1
cdr3_nt: TGTGCCACCAGTGACAAGGGACTCGGTCGCACCTACGAGCAGTACTTC
cdr3_aa: CATSDKGLGRTYEQYF

cdr3_length: 15
d_call: TRBD1
clone_size: NA
j_call: TRBJ2-3
v_call: TRBV11-2
cdr3_nt: TGTGCCAGCAGCTTAGGCCAGGGGGCGGGAGATACGCAGTATTTT
cdr3_aa: CASSLGQGAGDTQYF

cdr3_length: 16
d_call: NA
clone_size: NA
j_call: TRBJ2-7
v_call: TRBV24-1
cdr3_nt: TGTGCCACCAGTGATACCCGCGCGGCAGATCCCTACGAGCAGTACTTC
cdr3_aa: CATSDTRAADPYEQYF

cdr3_length: 14
d_call: TRBD2
clone_size: NA
j_call: TRBJ2-5
v_call: TRBV3-1/TRBV3-2
cdr3_nt: TGTGCCAGCAGCCAAGAACGGGACGGGAGGCCCCAGTACTTC
cdr3_aa: CASSQERDGRPQYF

cdr3_length: 12
d_call: NA
clone_size: NA
j_call: TRBJ1-4
v_call: TRBV24-1
cdr3_nt: TGTGCCACCAGTGATGAGAGGAGAAAACTGTTTTTT
cdr3_aa: CATSDERRKLFF

cdr3_length: 18
d_call: NA
clone_size: NA
j_call: TRBJ1-2
v_call: TRBV4-3
cdr3_nt: TGCGCCAGCAGCCAATCAGCTATGGGGGCGAGGAACGACTATGGCTACACCTTC
cdr3_aa: CASSQSAMGARNDYGYTF

cdr3_length: 14
d_call: TRBD1
clone_size: NA
j_call: TRBJ2-7
v_call: TRBV19
cdr3_nt: TGTGCCAGTAAGATCGGGACAGGGGTCTACGAGCAGTACTTC
cdr3_aa: CASKIGTGVYEQYF

cdr3_length: 17
d_call: NA
clone_size: few
j_call: TRBJ2-3
v_call: TRBV23-1
cdr3_nt: TGCGCCAGCAGTCAATCGCTTTGGCAACAGAGCACAGATACGCAGTATTTT
cdr3_aa: CASSQSLWQQSTDTQYF

cdr3_length: 19
d_call: NA
clone_size: many
j_call: TRBJ2-2
v_call: TRBV4-3
cdr3_nt: TGCGCCAGCAGCCAAGGGGGGGGCGGGCTAGCGGAATACACCGGGGAGCTGTTTTTT
cdr3_aa: CASSQGGGGLAEYTGELFF

cdr3_length: 13
d_call: TRBD2
clone_size: once
j_call: TRBJ2-3
v_call: TRBV7-3
cdr3_nt: TGTGCCAGCGTATCTAGCGGAACAGATACGCAGTATTTT
cdr3_aa: CASVSSGTDTQYF